Listed below are T cell receptor beta chains from one sample, sequenced in a study of cytomegalovirus exposure and HLA in healthy donors. Clones were sequenced by immunoSEQ multiplex PCR, and TCRdb holds only the in-frame ones, with some missing. The sample carries 110,000 or so clones, over 75% recorded once. The sequencing sample was made of PBMCs. These receptors all come from a woman aged 25-40 years in good health and CMV-seropositive. The CDR3 runs from the conserved cysteine through the conserved F or W. A D gene is named only where the DNA matches it firmly.

CASSIEGGNEKLFF	TGTGCCAGTAGTATCGAGGGGGGGAATGAAAAACTGTTTTTT	-	TRBV19	TRBJ1-4
CASSQDLRQGANTQYF	TGCGCCAGCAGCCAAGATTTGAGACAGGGTGCGAATACGCAGTATTTT	TRBD1	TRBV4-1	TRBJ2-3
CATSRRLGQETQYF	TGTGCCACCAGCAGGCGACTAGGGCAAGAGACCCAGTACTTC	-	TRBV15	TRBJ2-5
CATSRNLDSAQSSYNSPLHF	TGTGCCACCAGCAGAAACCTCGACAGCGCCCAAAGCTCCTATAATTCACCCCTCCACTTT	-	TRBV15	TRBJ1-6
CASSYSLGQWSYEQYF	TGTGCCAGCAGTTACTCGCTTGGACAGTGGAGCTACGAGCAGTACTTC	-	TRBV6-5	TRBJ2-7
CVSRGRGSSPLHF	TGTGTCAGTAGAGGCAGGGGATCTTCACCCCTCCACTTT	-	TRBV19	TRBJ1-6
CASSTSGSTDTQYF	TGTGCCAGCAGCACTAGCGGGAGCACAGATACGCAGTATTTT	TRBD2	TRBV7-3	TRBJ2-3
CASSRPGTDTEAFF	TGTGCCAGCAGTAGGCCCGGGACAGACACTGAAGCTTTCTTT	TRBD1	TRBV6-1	TRBJ1-1
CASSETGKRITDTQYF	TGTGCCAGCAGTGAAACCGGGAAACGAATCACAGATACGCAGTATTTT	-	TRBV6-1	TRBJ2-3
CASNPGQGVDQPQHF	TGTGCCAGCAACCCGGGACAGGGGGTCGATCAGCCCCAGCATTTT	TRBD1	TRBV2	TRBJ1-5
CASSEVAWRGREKLFF	TGTGCCAGCAGTGAAGTGGCTTGGAGGGGGCGAGAAAAACTGTTTTTT	TRBD1	TRBV2	TRBJ1-4
CASSATNDEQFF	TGTGCCAGCAGTGCCACAAATGATGAGCAGTTCTTC	-	TRBV28	TRBJ2-1
CASSLTPQGSYTF	TGTGCCAGCAGCCTGACGCCTCAGGGGAGCTACACCTTC	-	TRBV14	TRBJ1-2
CASSYPHRDMGNTF	TGTGCCAGCAGTTACCCCCACCGGGATATGGGAAACACCTTC	-	TRBV6-6	TRBJ1-2
CASKEDLARNIQYF	TGCGCCAGCAAGGAGGACCTTGCGAGGAACATTCAGTACTTC	-	TRBV10-2	TRBJ2-4
CAISEPRAGGTQFF	TGTGCCATCAGTGAACCACGGGCGGGGGGAACCCAGTTCTTC	TRBD2	TRBV10-3	TRBJ2-1
CASRVQGNNQPQHF	TGTGCCAGCAGAGTACAGGGCAACAATCAGCCCCAGCATTTT	-	TRBV25-1	TRBJ1-5
CASNPSGGAPDTQYF	TGTGCCAGCAACCCTAGCGGGGGGGCCCCAGATACGCAGTATTTT	TRBD2	TRBV6-1	TRBJ2-3
CAWRSTGGGGAWYF	TGTGCCTGGAGGTCTACTGGCGGGGGAGGTGCATGGTACTTC	TRBD2	TRBV30	TRBJ2-7
CASSLLQGDYQPQHF	TGTGCCAGCAGTTTACTCCAGGGGGATTATCAGCCCCAGCATTTT	TRBD1	TRBV28	TRBJ1-5
CASSPEGAYNEQFF	TGTGCCAGCTCACCCGAGGGCGCTTACAATGAGCAGTTCTTC	-	TRBV18	TRBJ2-1
CASSFRPKLYIEQFF	TGTGCCAGCAGCTTCCGTCCAAAACTTTATATTGAGCAGTTCTTC	-	TRBV7-8	TRBJ2-1
CASSSKTSFHEQYF	TGCGCCAGCAGCTCCAAAACTAGTTTCCACGAGCAGTACTTC	-	TRBV5-1	TRBJ2-7
CASSEGGDTYNEQFF	TGTGCCAGCAGCGAGGGGGGGGACACTTACAATGAGCAGTTCTTC	-	TRBV9	TRBJ2-1
CASRQTGIFHGYTF	TGCGCCAGCAGGCAGACAGGGATATTTCATGGCTACACCTTC	TRBD1	TRBV5-1	TRBJ1-2